The source of this T cell receptor beta chain is a study of blood T cell repertoires in COVID-19. At the level of the study: Samples representing acute and convalescent COVID-19 were sourced from the United States, Italy and Spain. PBMCs, B-cell-depleted T cells, or T cells provided the cDNA or gDNA that made up the material.

This CDR3 has 16 residues. CDR1 is SGHVS, CDR2 FQNEAQ, per germline. The ends were cut back, 5 bases at V and 4 bases at J, with 19 bases in the middle. Under the authors' procedure: The authors estimated nucleated cell counts from reference gene primer amplification. Libraries were prepared by immunoSEQ multiplex PCR; TCRdb keeps only in-frame clonotypes and omits some of them. V, J and clone size derive from that table, while D and trimming were established from the DNA sequence. The data contain a few hundred thousand clones, around 93% of them singletons. Sequenced: PBMCs or T cells enriched from blood (not recorded which). This receptor was obtained from a human donor in a cohort exposed to, infected with or recovered from COVID-19 (not recorded which). The donor label of this sample is uncertain. This sequence joins TRBV7-8 and TRBJ2-3; the D gene is possibly TRBD2 (6 bases). This chain's CDR3 is CASSPRRGGGADTQYF. DNA of the CDR3: TGTGCCAGCAGCCCCCGAAGGGGAGGTGGAGCAGATACGCAGTATTTT.